This section outlines one TCR beta chain sequence together with its context. The antigen is undetermined. This entry belongs to a study of T cells in Graves' hyperthyroidism and ophthalmopathy. Germline V lookup: CDR1 SGHRS, CDR2 YFSETQ. The CDR3 sequence is 14 residues long. Trimming pared 2 bases from V and 0 bases from J, leaving 8 bases between. The diagnoses drew upon clinical symptoms, serum thyroxine and TRAb, thyroid ultrasound and orbital computed tomography. Using 10 ml of fresh peripheral blood, PBMCs were prepared. Whole-study findings and limits: Ophthalmopathy, as predicted by the model, came a median approximately 5.9 months after the prediction.

The TCR beta CDR3 regions underwent amplification using RNA transcripts as the source. First-round RT-PCR with HTBI primers amplified the TCR CDR3 region. One entry per CDR3 protein results from TCRdb running MiXCR on the multiplex PCR reads. The table has 400,000 to 500,000 distinct CDR3 sequences, around 14% seen once. This sequence was found in a woman aged 18-30 years with Graves' hyperthyroidism. This sequence joins TRBV5-1 and TRBJ1-2; D is unclear. What was sequenced was blood. The CDR3 reads CASSLRRPNYGYTF. The CDR3 DNA sequence: TGCGCCAGCAGCTTACGACGGCCTAACTATGGCTACACCTTC.